The clone carrying this TCR beta chain was picked up many times. Its specificity is unknown. Synthesis of cDNA used 5'RACE (with 10-nucleotide random UMIs). TCRdb reprocessed the 5' RACE reads with MiXCR, giving one entry per CDR3 protein. The table lists 20,000 to 30,000 distinct CDR3 sequences, 10% to 15% of them singletons, with 16% in the top ten. The unsorted libraries originated from 2 million PBMCs kept at -80 C. The data were obtained in a study of neurological immune-mediated disorders. Study-level points and caveats: CDR3 amino acid sequences found in expanded clones were never shared across subjects, suggesting private repertoires in all groups. HTLV-1-associated myelopathy led in TCR clonal expansion, while multiple sclerosis ranked lowest, below healthy controls.

The germline V and J ends were trimmed by 0 bases and 2 bases, with 13 bases remaining between them. Per germline, CDR1 DFQATT and CDR2 SNEGSKA (reference sequence). CDR3 length equals 15 residues. The chain links TRBV20-1 to TRBJ2-5; no reliable D call. This receptor was obtained from a woman in her thirties or forties with HTLV-1-associated myelopathy (HAM/TSP). Sequenced: PBMCs. The CDR3 loop reads CSARDFEENQETQYF. The CDR3 coding sequence is TGCAGTGCTAGAGATTTTGAGGAGAATCAAGAGACCCAGTACTTC.